The text below deals with one T cell receptor beta chain. V gave up 5 bases and J gave up 7 bases, with 15 bases separating them. Germline V CDR1 and CDR2: ENHRY, SYGVKD. The CDR3 runs to 14 residues. This record comes from a study of shared clonotypes between healthy human individuals. The repertoire was sequenced with immunoSEQ multiplex PCR; TCRdb's copy has only in-frame clones and lacks some. The repertoire holds 2 million to 3 million clones, 93% seen once, with more than 0.35% in the top ten. This chain links TRBV10-3 with TRBJ1-5, with a possible D match to TRBD1 (6 bases). The sequenced material came from naive CD4+ T cells from PBMCs. The subset was: CD45RA+ positively selected. The receptor was isolated from a young man in good health. Some clones in this sample may be carry-over from other donors' samples. Here the CDR3 reads CAISPGEGKQPQHF. In nucleotides, the CDR3 is TGTGCCATCAGTCCAGGGGAAGGGAAACAGCCCCAGCATTTT.